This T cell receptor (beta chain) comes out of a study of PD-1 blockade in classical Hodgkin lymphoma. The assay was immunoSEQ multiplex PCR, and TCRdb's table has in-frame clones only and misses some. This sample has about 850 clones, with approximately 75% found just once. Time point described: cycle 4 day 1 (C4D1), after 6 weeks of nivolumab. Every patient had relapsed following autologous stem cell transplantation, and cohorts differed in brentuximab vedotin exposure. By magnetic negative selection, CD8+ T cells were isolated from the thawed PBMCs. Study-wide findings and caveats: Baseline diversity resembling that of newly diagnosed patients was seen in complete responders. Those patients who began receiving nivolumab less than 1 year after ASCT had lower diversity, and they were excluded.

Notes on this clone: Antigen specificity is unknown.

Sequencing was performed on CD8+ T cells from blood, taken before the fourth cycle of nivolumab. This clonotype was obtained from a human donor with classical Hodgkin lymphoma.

CDR3 loop: CATAGTGGYNEQFF. DNA for the CDR3: TGTGCCACCGCCGGGACAGGGGGTTACAATGAGCAGTTCTTC. The rearrangement joins TRBV27 to TRBJ2-1; 11 bases agree with TRBD1. The CDR3 runs 14 residues. Germline trimming cut 10 bases from V and 4 bases from J; bases unmatched to any gene: 6. Germline CDR1 is MNHEY and CDR2 is SMNVEV (reference sequence).